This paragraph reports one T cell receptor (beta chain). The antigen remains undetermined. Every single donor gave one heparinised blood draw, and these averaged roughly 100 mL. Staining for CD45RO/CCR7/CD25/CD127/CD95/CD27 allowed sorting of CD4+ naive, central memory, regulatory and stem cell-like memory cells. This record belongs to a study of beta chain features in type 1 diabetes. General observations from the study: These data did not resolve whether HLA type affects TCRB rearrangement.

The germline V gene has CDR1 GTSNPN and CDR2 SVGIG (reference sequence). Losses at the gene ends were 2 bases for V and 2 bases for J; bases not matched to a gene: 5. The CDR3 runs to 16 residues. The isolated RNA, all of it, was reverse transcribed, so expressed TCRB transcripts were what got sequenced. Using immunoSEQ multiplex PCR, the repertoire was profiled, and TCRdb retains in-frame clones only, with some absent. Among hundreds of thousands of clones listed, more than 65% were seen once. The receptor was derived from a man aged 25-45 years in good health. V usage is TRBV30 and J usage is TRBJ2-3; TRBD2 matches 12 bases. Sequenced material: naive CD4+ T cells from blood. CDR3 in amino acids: CAWSLGLAGYTDTQYF. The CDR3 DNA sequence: TGTGCCTGGAGTCTCGGACTAGCGGGATACACAGATACGCAGTATTTT.